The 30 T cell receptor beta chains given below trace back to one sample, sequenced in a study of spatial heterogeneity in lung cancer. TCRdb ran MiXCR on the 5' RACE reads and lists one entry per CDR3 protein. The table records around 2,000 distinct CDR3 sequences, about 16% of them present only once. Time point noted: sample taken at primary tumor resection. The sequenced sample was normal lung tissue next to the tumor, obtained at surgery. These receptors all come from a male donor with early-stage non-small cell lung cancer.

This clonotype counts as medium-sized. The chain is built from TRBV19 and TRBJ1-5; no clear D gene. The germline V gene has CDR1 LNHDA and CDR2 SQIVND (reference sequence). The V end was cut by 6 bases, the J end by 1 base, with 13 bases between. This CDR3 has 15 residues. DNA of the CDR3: TGTGCCAGTAGCCTCATATGGGGAAGCAATCAGCCCCAGCATTTT. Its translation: CASSLIWGSNQPQHF.

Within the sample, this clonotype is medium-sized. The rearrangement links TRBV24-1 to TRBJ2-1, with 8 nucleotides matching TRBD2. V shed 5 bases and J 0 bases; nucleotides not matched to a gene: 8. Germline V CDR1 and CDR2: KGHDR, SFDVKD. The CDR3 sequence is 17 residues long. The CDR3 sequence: CATSAVSGISSYNEQFF. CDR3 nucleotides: TGTGCCACCAGTGCGGTTAGCGGGATTAGCTCCTACAATGAGCAGTTCTTC.

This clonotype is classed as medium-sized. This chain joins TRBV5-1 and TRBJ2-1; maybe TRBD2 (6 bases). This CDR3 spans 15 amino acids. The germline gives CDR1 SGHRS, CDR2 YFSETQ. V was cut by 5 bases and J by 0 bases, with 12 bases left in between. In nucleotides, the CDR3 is TGCGCCAGCAGGCCTGGGACTGACTCCTACAATGAGCAGTTCTTC. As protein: CASRPGTDSYNEQFF.

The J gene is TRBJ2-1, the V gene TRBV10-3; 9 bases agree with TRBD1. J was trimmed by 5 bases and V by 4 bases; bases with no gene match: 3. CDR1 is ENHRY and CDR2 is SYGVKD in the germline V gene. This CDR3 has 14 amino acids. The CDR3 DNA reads TGTGCCATCAGTGCACGGACAGGGGACAATGAGCAGTTCTTC. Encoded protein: CAISARTGDNEQFF.

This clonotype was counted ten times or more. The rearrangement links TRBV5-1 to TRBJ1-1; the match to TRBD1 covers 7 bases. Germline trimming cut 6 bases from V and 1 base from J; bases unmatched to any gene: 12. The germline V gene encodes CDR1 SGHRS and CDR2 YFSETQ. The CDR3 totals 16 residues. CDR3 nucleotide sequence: TGCGCCAGCACCCCGAATACTGGGACAGAGAACACTGAAGCTTTCTTT. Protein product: CASTPNTGTENTEAFF.

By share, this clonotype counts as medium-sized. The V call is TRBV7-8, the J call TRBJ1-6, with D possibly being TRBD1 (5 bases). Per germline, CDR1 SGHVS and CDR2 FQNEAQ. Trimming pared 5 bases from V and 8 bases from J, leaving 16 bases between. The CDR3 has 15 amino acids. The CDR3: CASSPRQTAHSPLHF. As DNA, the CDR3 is TGTGCCAGCAGCCCCCGACAGACGGCGCATTCACCCCTCCACTTT.

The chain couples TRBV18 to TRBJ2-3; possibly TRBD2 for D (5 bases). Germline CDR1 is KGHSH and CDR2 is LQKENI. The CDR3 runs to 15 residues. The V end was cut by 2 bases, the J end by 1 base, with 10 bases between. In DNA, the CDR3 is TGTGCCAGCTCACCAAGAGCCGGGGGCACAGATACGCAGTATTTT. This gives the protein CASSPRAGGTDTQYF.

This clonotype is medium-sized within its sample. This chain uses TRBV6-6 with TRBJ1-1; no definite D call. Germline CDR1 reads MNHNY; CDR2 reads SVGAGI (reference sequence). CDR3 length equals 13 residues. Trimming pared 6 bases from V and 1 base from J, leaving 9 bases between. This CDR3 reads CASSLTQNTEAFF. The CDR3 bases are TGTGCCAGCAGCCTGACGCAGAACACTGAAGCTTTCTTT.

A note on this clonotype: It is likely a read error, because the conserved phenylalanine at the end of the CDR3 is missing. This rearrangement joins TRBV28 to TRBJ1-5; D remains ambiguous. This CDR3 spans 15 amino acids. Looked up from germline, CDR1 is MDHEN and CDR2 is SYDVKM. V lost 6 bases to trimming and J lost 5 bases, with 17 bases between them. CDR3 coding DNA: TGTGCCAGCAGCTCCGAGACACTAGATCATCAGCCCCAGCATTTG. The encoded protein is CASSSETLDHQPQHL.

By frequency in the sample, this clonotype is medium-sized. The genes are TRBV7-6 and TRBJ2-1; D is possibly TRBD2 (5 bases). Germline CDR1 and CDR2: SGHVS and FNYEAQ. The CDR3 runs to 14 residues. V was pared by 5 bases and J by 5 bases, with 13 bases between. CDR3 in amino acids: CASSPRPGDNEQFF. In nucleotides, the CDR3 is TGTGCCAGCAGCCCACGACCCGGGGACAATGAGCAGTTCTTC. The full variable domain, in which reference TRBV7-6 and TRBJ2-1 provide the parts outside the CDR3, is GAGVSQSPRYKVTKRGQDVALRCDPISGHVSLYWYRQALGQGPEFLTYFNYEAQQDKSGLPNDRFSAERPEGSISTLTIQRTEQRDSAMYRCASSPRPGDNEQFFGPGTRLTVL.

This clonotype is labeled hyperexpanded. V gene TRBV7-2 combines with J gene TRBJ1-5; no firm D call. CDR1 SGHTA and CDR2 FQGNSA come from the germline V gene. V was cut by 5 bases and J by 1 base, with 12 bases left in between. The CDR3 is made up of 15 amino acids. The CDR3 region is CASSPMRGSNQPQHF. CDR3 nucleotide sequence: TGTGCCAGCAGCCCGATGAGAGGCAGCAATCAGCCCCAGCATTTT.

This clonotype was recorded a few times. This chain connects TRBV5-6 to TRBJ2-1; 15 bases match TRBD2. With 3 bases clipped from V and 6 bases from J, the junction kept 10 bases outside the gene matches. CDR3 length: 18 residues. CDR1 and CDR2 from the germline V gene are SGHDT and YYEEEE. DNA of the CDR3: TGTGCCAGCAGCTCGCACGGTAGGACTAGCGGGAGGGTCAATGAGCAGTTCTTC. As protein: CASSSHGRTSGRVNEQFF.

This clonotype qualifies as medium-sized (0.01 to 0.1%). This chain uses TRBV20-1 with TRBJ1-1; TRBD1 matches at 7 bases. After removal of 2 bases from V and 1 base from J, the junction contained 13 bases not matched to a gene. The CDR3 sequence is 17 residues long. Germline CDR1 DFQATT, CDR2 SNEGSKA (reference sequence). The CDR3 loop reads CSARFPTGQGRNTEAFF. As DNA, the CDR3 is TGCAGTGCTAGATTCCCGACAGGGCAAGGGAGGAACACTGAAGCTTTCTTT.

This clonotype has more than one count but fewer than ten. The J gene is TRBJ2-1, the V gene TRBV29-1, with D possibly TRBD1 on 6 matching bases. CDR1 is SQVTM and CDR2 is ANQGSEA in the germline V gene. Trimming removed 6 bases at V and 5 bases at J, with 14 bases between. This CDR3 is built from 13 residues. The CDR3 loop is CSVRQDPDNEQFF. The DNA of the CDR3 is TGCAGCGTAAGACAGGACCCTGACAATGAGCAGTTCTTC.

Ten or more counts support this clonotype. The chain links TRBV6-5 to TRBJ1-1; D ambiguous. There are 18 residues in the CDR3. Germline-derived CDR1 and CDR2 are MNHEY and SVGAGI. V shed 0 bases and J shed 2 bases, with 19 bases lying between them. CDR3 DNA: TGTGCCAGCAGTTACTCAGTCGCCAGGCTGGTACTAAACACTGAAGCTTTCTTT. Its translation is CASSYSVARLVLNTEAFF.

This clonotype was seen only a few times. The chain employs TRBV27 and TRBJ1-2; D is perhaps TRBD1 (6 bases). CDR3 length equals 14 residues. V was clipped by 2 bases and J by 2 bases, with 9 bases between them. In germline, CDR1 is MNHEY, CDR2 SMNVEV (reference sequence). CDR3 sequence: CASSLLGQNYGYTF. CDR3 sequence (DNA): TGTGCCAGCAGTTTACTCGGACAGAACTATGGCTACACCTTC.

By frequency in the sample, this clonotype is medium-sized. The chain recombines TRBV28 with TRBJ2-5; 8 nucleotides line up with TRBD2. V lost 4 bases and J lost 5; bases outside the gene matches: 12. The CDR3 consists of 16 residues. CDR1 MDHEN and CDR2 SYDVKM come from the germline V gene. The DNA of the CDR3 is TGTGCCAGCAGTTCACCCGGGTTAGCGGGACTGGAGACCCAGTACTTC. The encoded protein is CASSSPGLAGLETQYF.

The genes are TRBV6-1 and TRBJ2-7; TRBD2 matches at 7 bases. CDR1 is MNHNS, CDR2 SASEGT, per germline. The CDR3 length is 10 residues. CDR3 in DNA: TGTGTCGGGGGGAGTTACGAGCAGTACTTC. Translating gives CVGGSYEQYF.

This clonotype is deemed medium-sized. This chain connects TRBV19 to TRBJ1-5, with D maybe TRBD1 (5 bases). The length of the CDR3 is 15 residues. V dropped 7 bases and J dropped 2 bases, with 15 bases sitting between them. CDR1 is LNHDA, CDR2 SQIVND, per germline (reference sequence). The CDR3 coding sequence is TGTGCCAGTAAGGCAGGGAAGGGTGGCAATCAGCCCCAGCATTTT. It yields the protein CASKAGKGGNQPQHF.

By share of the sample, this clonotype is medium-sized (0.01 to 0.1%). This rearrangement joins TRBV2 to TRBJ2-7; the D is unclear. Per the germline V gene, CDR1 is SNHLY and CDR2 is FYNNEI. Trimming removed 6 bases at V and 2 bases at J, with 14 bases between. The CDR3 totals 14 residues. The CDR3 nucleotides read TGTGCCAGCAGGGTTGAGGTGCCTCCCTACGAGCAGTACTTC. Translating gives CASRVEVPPYEQYF.

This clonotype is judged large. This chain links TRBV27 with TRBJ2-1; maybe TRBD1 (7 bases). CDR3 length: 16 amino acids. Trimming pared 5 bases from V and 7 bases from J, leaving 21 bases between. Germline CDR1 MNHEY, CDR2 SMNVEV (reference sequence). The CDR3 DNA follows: TGTGCCAGCAGTCTCCCCCGGAGGGACAGCTTAAATGAGCAGTTCTTC. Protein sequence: CASSLPRRDSLNEQFF.

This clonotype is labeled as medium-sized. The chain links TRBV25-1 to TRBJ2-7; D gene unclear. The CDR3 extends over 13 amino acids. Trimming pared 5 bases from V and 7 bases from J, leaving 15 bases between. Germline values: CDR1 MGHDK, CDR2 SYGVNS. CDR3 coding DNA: TGTGCCAGCAGTTCTTGGCGGCGGTCGGAGCAGTACTTC. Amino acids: CASSSWRRSEQYF.

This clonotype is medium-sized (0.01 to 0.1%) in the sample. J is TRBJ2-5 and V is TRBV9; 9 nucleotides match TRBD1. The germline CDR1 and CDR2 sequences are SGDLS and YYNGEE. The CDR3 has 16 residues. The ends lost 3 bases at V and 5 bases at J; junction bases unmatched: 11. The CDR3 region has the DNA TGTGCCAGCAGCGGGGCCGGGACAGGGACAAGGGAGACCCAGTACTTC. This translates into CASSGAGTGTRETQYF.

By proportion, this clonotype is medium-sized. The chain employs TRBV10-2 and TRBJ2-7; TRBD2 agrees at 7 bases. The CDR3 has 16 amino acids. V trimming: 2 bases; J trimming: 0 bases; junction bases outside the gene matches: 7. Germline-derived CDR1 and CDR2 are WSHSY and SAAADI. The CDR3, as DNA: TGCGCCAGCAGTGAGAAGAGCGGGACTAACTCCTACGAGCAGTACTTC. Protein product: CASSEKSGTNSYEQYF.

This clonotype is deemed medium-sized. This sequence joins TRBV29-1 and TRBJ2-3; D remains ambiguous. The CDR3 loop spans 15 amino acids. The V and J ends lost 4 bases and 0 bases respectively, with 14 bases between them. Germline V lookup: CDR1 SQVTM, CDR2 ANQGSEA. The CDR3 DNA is TGCAGCGTTGTTCGTCGCGGTTCTAGCACAGATACGCAGTATTTT. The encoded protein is CSVVRRGSSTDTQYF.

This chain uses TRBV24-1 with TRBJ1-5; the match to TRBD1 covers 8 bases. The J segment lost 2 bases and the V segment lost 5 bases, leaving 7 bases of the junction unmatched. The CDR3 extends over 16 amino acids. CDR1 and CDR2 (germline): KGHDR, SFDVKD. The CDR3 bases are TGTGCCACCAGTGCCCAGACAGGGGCGGGCAATCAGCCCCAGCATTTT. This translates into CATSAQTGAGNQPQHF.

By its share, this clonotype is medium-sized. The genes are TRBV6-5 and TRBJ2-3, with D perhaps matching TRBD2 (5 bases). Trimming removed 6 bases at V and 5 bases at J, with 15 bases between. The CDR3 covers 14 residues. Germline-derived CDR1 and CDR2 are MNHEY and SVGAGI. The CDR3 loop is CASRAEGNRDTQYF. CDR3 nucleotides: TGTGCCAGCAGGGCCGAGGGAAACAGAGATACGCAGTATTTT.

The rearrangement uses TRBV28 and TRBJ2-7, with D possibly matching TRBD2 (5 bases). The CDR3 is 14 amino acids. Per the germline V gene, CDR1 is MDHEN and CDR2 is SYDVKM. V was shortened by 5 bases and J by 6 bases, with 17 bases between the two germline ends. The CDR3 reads CASSTNWGVIEQYF. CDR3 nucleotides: TGTGCCAGCAGTACTAACTGGGGAGTTATCGAGCAGTACTTC.

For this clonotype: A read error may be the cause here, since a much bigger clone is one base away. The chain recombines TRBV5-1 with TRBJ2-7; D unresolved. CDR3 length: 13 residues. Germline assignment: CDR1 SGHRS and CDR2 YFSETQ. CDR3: CASSFGPRYGQYF. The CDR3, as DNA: TGCGCCAGCAGCTTCGGACCCCGCTACGGGCAGTACTTC. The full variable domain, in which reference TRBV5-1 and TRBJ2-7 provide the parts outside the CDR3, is KAGVTQTPRYLIKTRGQQVTLSCSPISGHRSVSWYQQTPGQGLQFLFEYFSETQRNKGNFPGRFSGRQFSNSRSEMNVSTLELGDSALYLCASSFGPRYGQYFGPGTRLTVT.

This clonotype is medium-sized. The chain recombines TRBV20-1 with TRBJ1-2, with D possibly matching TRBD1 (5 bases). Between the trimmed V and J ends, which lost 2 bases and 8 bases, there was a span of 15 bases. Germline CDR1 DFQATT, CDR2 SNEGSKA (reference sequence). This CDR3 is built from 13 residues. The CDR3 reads CSARTGGYEGYTF. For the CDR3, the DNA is TGCAGTGCTAGAACAGGAGGTTACGAGGGCTACACCTTC.